This TCR beta chain was obtained from a study of CD4 T cells in relation to SARS-CoV-2 and coronaviruses. Data came from immunoSEQ multiplex PCR; TCRdb stores just in-frame clones and leaves some out. The sample lists around 30,000 clones, around three quarters occurring once. Between the trimmed V and J ends, which lost 3 bases and 6 bases, there was a span of 20 bases. Germline CDR1 is KGHSH and CDR2 is LQKENI. The CDR3 loop spans 17 amino acids. Of note for this clone: Its antigen is currently unknown.

The receptor was derived from an adult with COVID-19. Sequenced: memory CD4+ T cells from PBMCs, cultured in vitro. The V and J genes are TRBV18 and TRBJ1-4, with D possibly matching TRBD1 (6 bases). Written as DNA, the CDR3 is TGTGCCAGCTCACCGCTAATTTCCGGGACACCCGATGAAAAACTGTTTTTT. Translation gives CASSPLISGTPDEKLFF.